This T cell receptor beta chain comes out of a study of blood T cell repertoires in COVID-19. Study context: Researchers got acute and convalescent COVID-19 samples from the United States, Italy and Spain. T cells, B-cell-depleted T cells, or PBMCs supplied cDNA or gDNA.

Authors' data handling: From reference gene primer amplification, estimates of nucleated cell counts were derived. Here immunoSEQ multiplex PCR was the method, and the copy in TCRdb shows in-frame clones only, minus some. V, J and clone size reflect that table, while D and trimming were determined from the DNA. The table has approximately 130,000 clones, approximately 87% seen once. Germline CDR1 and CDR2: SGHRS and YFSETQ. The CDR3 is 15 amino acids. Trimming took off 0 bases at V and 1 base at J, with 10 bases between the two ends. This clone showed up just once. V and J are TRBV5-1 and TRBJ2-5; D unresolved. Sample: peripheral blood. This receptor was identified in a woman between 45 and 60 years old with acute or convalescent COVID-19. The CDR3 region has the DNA TGCGCCAGCAGCTTGGCCCACTACACCCAAGAGACCCAGTACTTC. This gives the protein CASSLAHYTQETQYF.